What follows are 12 T cell receptor beta chains derived from one specimen sequenced in a study of human T cells and chemical hapten exposure. Before extraction, the whole blood was not fractionated, and total RNA was taken from it. TCRdb processed the 5' RACE reads anew with MiXCR; each CDR3 protein has one entry. Here the sample spans 130,000 or so distinct CDR3 sequences, 3.5% to 5% being singletons. All receptors come from a female donor in good health.

This clonotype was observed many times. The chain carries TRBV7-2 and TRBJ2-3, with D unresolved. V was trimmed by 1 base and J by 3 bases, leaving 11 bases between them. The CDR3 is made up of 15 amino acids. The germline CDR1 and CDR2 sequences are SGHTA and FQGNSA. The CDR3 DNA follows: TGTGCCAGCAGCTTAGTGGGTATGGGGACAGATACGCAGTATTTT. As protein: CASSLVGMGTDTQYF.

This clonotype was detected ten times or more. The chain uses TRBV6-1 and TRBJ2-5; TRBD2 matches at 7 bases. Germline values: CDR1 MNHNS, CDR2 SASEGT. The V and J ends lost 7 bases and 2 bases, in that order; junction bases with no gene match: 10. This CDR3 has 15 amino acids. The CDR3 DNA follows: TGTGCCAGCACCCAAAGGTCTAGCGGACAAGAGACCCAGTACTTC. This translates into CASTQRSSGQETQYF.

This clonotype was found many times. The chain couples TRBV13 to TRBJ2-1; TRBD1 is a possible D gene (8 bases). Germline V CDR1 and CDR2: PRHDT, FYEKMQ (reference sequence). V was cut by 4 bases and J by 1 base, with 14 bases left in between. CDR3 length equals 16 residues. The CDR3 is CASSYGQGGSYNEQFF. The CDR3 DNA reads TGTGCCAGCAGCTATGGACAGGGAGGGTCCTACAATGAGCAGTTCTTC.

In its sample, this clonotype was seen many times. The rearrangement joins TRBV20-1 to TRBJ1-4; 9 bases are a match to TRBD1. Germline values: CDR1 DFQATT, CDR2 SNEGSKA (reference sequence). V lost 3 bases, J lost 8 bases, and 7 bases stayed unmatched. The CDR3 sequence is 14 residues long. DNA for the CDR3: TGCAGTGCTAGCTCCGGGACAGGGTGGGAAAAACTGTTTTTT. Translated, it gives CSASSGTGWEKLFF.

This clonotype was counted only a few times. The rearrangement joins TRBV6-5 to TRBJ1-1; D gene ambiguous. The germline V and J ends were trimmed by 3 bases and 1 base, with 9 bases remaining between them. CDR1 MNHEY and CDR2 SVGAGI come from the germline V gene. This CDR3 is 14 amino acids long. CDR3 in DNA: TGTGCCAGCAGTTATATGAGAAGGAACACTGAAGCTTTCTTT. Translating gives CASSYMRRNTEAFF.

This clonotype was seen a few times. V is TRBV29-1 and J is TRBJ1-1; D is undetermined. Germline loops: CDR1 SQVTM, CDR2 ANQGSEA. CDR3 length equals 15 residues. V was clipped by 4 bases and J by 0 bases, with 15 bases between them. The CDR3 reads CSVVVRPIMNTEAFF. The CDR3, as DNA: TGCAGCGTTGTGGTCAGGCCTATTATGAACACTGAAGCTTTCTTT.

There are many counts of this clonotype. This rearrangement joins TRBV7-2 to TRBJ1-1; 10 bases are a match to TRBD1. Germline V gene data show CDR1 as SGHTA and CDR2 as FQGNSA. The V and J ends lost 1 base and 1 base, in that order; junction bases with no gene match: 3. The CDR3 has 16 amino acids. The CDR3 DNA follows: TGTGCCAGCAGCTTAGTGGGACAGGGGCCGAACACTGAAGCTTTCTTT. Translating gives CASSLVGQGPNTEAFF.

There are many counts of this clonotype. The chain combines TRBV29-1 with TRBJ1-1; D unclear. The ends were cut back, 7 bases at V and 4 bases at J, with 7 bases in the middle. The CDR3 contains 10 residues. Germline values: CDR1 SQVTM, CDR2 ANQGSEA. This chain's CDR3 is CSAPGTEAFF. The CDR3 DNA follows: TGCAGCGCCCCCGGCACTGAAGCTTTCTTT. Complete variable domain (other parts from reference TRBV29-1 and TRBJ1-1): SAVISQKPSRDICQRGTSLTIQCQVDSQVTMMFWYRQQPGQSLTLIATANQGSEATYESGFVIDKFPISRPNLTFSTLTVSNMSPEDSSIYLCSAPGTEAFFGQGTRLTVV.

This clonotype has at least ten counts. The V and J genes are TRBV6-6 and TRBJ2-1; the match to TRBD2 covers 13 bases. Trimming took 2 bases from V and 6 from J; bases not matched to a gene: 7. The germline gives CDR1 MNHNY, CDR2 SVGAGI (reference sequence). This CDR3 has 17 amino acids. The DNA for the CDR3 is TGTGCCAGCAGTTACCCAACCGGGACTAGCGGGACCAATGAGCAGTTCTTC. Protein: CASSYPTGTSGTNEQFF.

Ten or more counts support this clonotype. The chain combines TRBV20-1 with TRBJ2-5; the D gene is possibly TRBD2 (6 bases). This CDR3 comprises 12 residues. Trimming removed 2 bases at V and 2 bases at J, with 6 bases between. Germline V gene data show CDR1 as DFQATT and CDR2 as SNEGSKA (reference sequence). The CDR3 DNA is TGCAGTGCTAGACGGGGGCAAGAGACCCAGTACTTC. Translating gives CSARRGQETQYF.

This clonotype was recorded many times. V and J are TRBV27 and TRBJ2-7; maybe TRBD1 (6 bases). The CDR3 covers 16 residues. The V end lost 5 bases, the J end lost 2 bases, and 19 bases lay between the germline ends. Germline CDR1 and CDR2: MNHEY and SMNVEV (reference sequence). The CDR3 nucleotides are TGTGCCAGCAGTGCCAGTGAGGGGACACGGACCTACGAGCAGTACTTC. Its translation is CASSASEGTRTYEQYF.

This clonotype has more than one count but fewer than ten. The V and J genes are TRBV19 and TRBJ2-7; 7 bases fit TRBD1. The J segment lost 4 bases and the V segment lost 7 bases, leaving 7 bases of the junction unmatched. This CDR3 has 13 amino acids. Per the germline V gene, CDR1 is LNHDA and CDR2 is SQIVND (reference sequence). The CDR3 sequence is CASMRTGQYEQYF. The CDR3 nucleotides are TGTGCCAGTATGAGGACAGGACAATACGAGCAGTACTTC.